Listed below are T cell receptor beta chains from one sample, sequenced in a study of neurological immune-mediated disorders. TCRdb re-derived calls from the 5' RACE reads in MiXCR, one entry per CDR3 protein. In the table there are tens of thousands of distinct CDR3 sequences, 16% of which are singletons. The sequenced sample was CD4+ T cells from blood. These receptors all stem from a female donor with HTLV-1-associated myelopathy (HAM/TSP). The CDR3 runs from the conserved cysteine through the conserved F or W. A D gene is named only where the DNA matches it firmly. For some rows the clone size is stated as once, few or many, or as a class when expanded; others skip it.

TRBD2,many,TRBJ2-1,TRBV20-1,CSASSLAGDSSYNEQFF,TGCAGTGCTAGTTCCCTAGCGGGGGACAGCTCCTACAATGAGCAGTTCTTC
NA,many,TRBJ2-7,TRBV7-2,CASSLYKAYEQYF,TGTGCCAGCAGCTTATACAAGGCGTACGAGCAGTACTTC
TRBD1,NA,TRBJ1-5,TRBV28,CASSQDRGAPQHF,TGTGCCAGCAGTCAAGACAGGGGGGCGCCCCAGCATTTT
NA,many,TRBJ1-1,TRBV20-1,CSARSPTASNTEAFF,TGCAGTGCTAGAAGCCCAACAGCTTCGAACACTGAAGCTTTCTTT
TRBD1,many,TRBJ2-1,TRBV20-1,CSAREWDRRYNEQFF,TGCAGTGCTAGAGAATGGGACAGGCGTTACAATGAGCAGTTCTTC
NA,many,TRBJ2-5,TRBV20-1,CSARVETQYF,TGCAGTGCTAGAGTGGAGACCCAGTACTTC
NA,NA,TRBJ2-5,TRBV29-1,CSVGPGLGETHYF,TGCAGCGTTGGCCCCGGCCTTGGGGAGACCCATTACTTC
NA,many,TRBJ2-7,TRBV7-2,CASSRMTGVYEQYF,TGTGCCAGCAGCCGAATGACGGGGGTCTACGAGCAGTACTTC
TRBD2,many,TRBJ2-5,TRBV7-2,CASSLGVAGGGKTQYF,TGTGCCAGCAGCTTAGGGGTAGCGGGGGGTGGGAAGACCCAGTACTTC
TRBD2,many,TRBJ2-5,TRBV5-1,CASSLLAGDEETQYF,TGCGCCAGCAGCTTGTTAGCGGGGGACGAAGAGACCCAGTACTTC